Presented here are 9 T cell receptor beta chains from one specimen sequenced in a study of cytomegalovirus exposure and HLA in healthy donors. The PCR contained 60 Vbeta and 13 Jbeta primers. Only in-frame clones appear in the TCRdb table, and some are missing; sequencing was by immunoSEQ multiplex PCR. Here the sample spans 150,000 to 200,000 clones, around four fifths being singletons. The sequenced material came from PBMCs. Receptors were obtained from a woman aged 55-70 years in good health and CMV-seropositive.

This sequence joins TRBV9 and TRBJ2-7, with D tentatively TRBD1 (5 bases). Per the germline V gene, CDR1 is SGDLS and CDR2 is YYNGEE. The germline V and J ends were trimmed by 1 base and 4 bases, with 12 bases remaining between them. CDR3 length: 14 residues. The DNA of the CDR3 is TGTGCCAGCAGCGTAAGGGGCTTAGGGTACGAGCAGTACTTC. Amino acid sequence: CASSVRGLGYEQYF.

The rearrangement uses TRBV6-5 and TRBJ1-2, with 7 nucleotides matching TRBD1. The junction had 7 bases not matched to a gene; V was cut back by 8 bases and J by 4 bases. Germline CDR1 is MNHEY and CDR2 is SVGAGI. This CDR3 comprises 13 residues. This chain's CDR3 is CASREGQIYGYTF. The CDR3 nucleotides read TGTGCCAGCCGGGAGGGACAGATCTATGGCTACACCTTC.

J is TRBJ1-1 and V is TRBV18; D is unclear. This CDR3 has 15 residues. The germline V gene encodes CDR1 KGHSH and CDR2 LQKENI. Trimming cost V 2 bases and J 1 base, with 11 bases left between them. This chain's CDR3 is CASSPVPLQNTEAFF. The DNA for the CDR3 is TGTGCCAGCTCACCAGTTCCACTTCAGAACACTGAAGCTTTCTTT.

This clone turned up a few times. The chain is built from TRBV28 and TRBJ1-5; D remains ambiguous. Deletions cut 7 bases from V and 1 base from J, with 8 bases between. The V gene's germline CDR1 is MDHEN and CDR2 SYDVKM. This CDR3 region has 13 residues. The DNA for the CDR3 is TGTGCCAGCAAAAGGGAGAGCAATCAGCCCCAGCATTTT. Protein: CASKRESNQPQHF. Based on the CDR3 plus reference TRBV28 and TRBJ1-5, the full variable domain is DVKVTQSSRYLVKRTGEKVFLECVQDMDHENMFWYRQDPGLGLRLIYFSYDVKMKEKGDIPEGYSVSREKKERFSLILESASTNQTSMYLCASKRESNQPQHFGDGTRLSIL.

The chain uses TRBV5-1 and TRBJ2-2; no definite D call. The CDR3 loop spans 14 amino acids. Between the trimmed V and J ends, which lost 2 bases and 5 bases, there was a span of 10 bases. Germline CDR1 SGHRS, CDR2 YFSETQ. The CDR3 spells CASSFSRQTGELFF. In nucleotides, the CDR3 is TGCGCCAGCAGCTTTTCGAGACAAACCGGGGAGCTGTTTTTT.

A single count supports this clone. The chain carries TRBV5-1 and TRBJ2-7; 7 nucleotides match TRBD2. The germline gives CDR1 SGHRS, CDR2 YFSETQ. The CDR3 is 16 amino acids. Losses at the gene ends were 0 bases for V and 2 bases for J; bases not matched to a gene: 8. The CDR3 sequence: CASSLGGAGVPYEQYF. CDR3 coding DNA: TGCGCCAGCAGCTTGGGGGGCGCGGGGGTCCCCTACGAGCAGTACTTC.

CDR3 in amino acids: CASSLTPGLNNSPLHF. The DNA for the CDR3 is TGTGCCAGCAGCTTAACCCCGGGACTCAATAATTCACCCCTCCACTTT. The chain has TRBV5-4 and TRBJ1-6; D might be TRBD1 (5 bases). This CDR3 has 16 residues. The germline CDR1 and CDR2 sequences are SGHNT and YYREEE (reference sequence). The V and J ends lost 2 bases and 5 bases respectively, with 14 bases between them. Together with reference TRBV5-4 and TRBJ1-6, the CDR3 gives the full variable domain: ETGVTQSPTHLIKTRGQQVTLRCSSQSGHNTVSWYQQALGQGPQFIFQYYREEENGRGNFPPRFSGLQFPNYSSELNVNALELDDSALYLCASSLTPGLNNSPLHFGNGTRLTVT.

The rearrangement links TRBV5-1 to TRBJ2-7; 9 bases match TRBD2. The CDR3 runs 13 residues. Trimming took 5 bases from V and 6 from J; bases not matched to a gene: 6. Germline V lookup: CDR1 SGHRS, CDR2 YFSETQ. For the CDR3, the DNA is TGCGCCAGCAGACCGGGACTAGCCACCGAGCAGTACTTC. This encodes CASRPGLATEQYF.

J is TRBJ2-3 and V is TRBV10-1, with 13 bases aligning to TRBD2. Germline CDR1 WNHNN, CDR2 SYGVQD (reference sequence). CDR3 length: 19 residues. The junction had 13 bases not matched to a gene; V was cut back by 7 bases and J by 0 bases. CDR3 coding DNA: TGCGCCAGCACCGAGGGCCAGACTAGCGGGGGGCCTAGCACAGATACGCAGTATTTT. Its translation is CASTEGQTSGGPSTDTQYF.